This TCR beta chain emerged from a study of beta chain features in type 1 diabetes. The study, taken as a whole, reports: A definitive answer on HLA type influencing TCRB rearrangement was not reached here. For patients, the naive, central memory and Treg TCRB repertoires appeared more alike than for healthy donors.

Expressed TCRB transcripts were sequenced after all isolated RNA was converted to cDNA. The data were produced by immunoSEQ multiplex PCR, yet TCRdb's version contains in-frame clones alone and is incomplete. This table holds 400,000 to 500,000 clones, about 14% found once. Per donor, one heparinised blood draw averaged approximately 120 mL. The V end lost 7 bases, the J end lost 2 bases, and 25 bases lay between the germline ends. This CDR3 is 18 amino acids long. Germline V gene data show CDR1 as SGHRS and CDR2 as YFSETQ. Comment on this clone: The antigen remains undetermined.

This TCR was recovered from a man between 25 and 39 years old in good health. The specimen sequenced was naive CD4+ T cells from blood. The V gene is TRBV5-1, the J gene TRBJ2-1, with a possible D match to TRBD2 (5 bases). In nucleotides, the CDR3 is TGCGCCAGCGTCGCGGGTAGCTCAGGCCGTCACGCCTACAATGAGCAGTTCTTC. It encodes CASVAGSSGRHAYNEQFF.